Listed here are 7 T cell receptor beta chains from one sample, sequenced in a study of tumor-infiltrating lymphocytes in primary liver carcinoma. Using a constant-region primer together with ProtoScript II reverse transcriptase, TCR beta cDNA was made from 450 to 600 ng of total RNA. Three nested multiplex PCR rounds, a slightly modified ARM-PCR, produced the libraries for TCR beta. The study ran its first two PCR rounds for around 9 cycles each, using TRBV1-TRBV30 forward primers and a C-beta reverse primer. TCRdb independently ran MiXCR on the multiplex PCR reads; one entry per CDR3 protein. The sample consists of 90,000 to 150,000 distinct CDR3 sequences, about two thirds of them appearing once. Bulk tissue was left unsorted, and RNA and DNA were co-extracted from about 20-30 mg of it. The sequenced material came from tumor-adjacent normal liver tissue. These receptors originate from a woman aged 55-70 years with primary liver carcinoma and hepatitis B virus infection.

As regards this clonotype: Sequence at one end of the junction differs from germline and may be a read error. This chain connects TRBV12-3 or TRBV12-4 to TRBJ2-2; perhaps TRBD2 as D (5 bases). CDR3 size: 12 residues. The CDR3 bases are TGTGCCAGCATCACCGGCACCGGGGAGCTGCTTTTT. This gives the protein CASITGTGELLF.

Note on this clonotype: Given the absence of the conserved phenylalanine or tryptophan at the CDR3 end, a read error is likely. The chain uses TRBV10-1 and TRBJ2-2; D is unresolved. This CDR3 spans 15 amino acids. V was trimmed by 0 bases and J by 0 bases, leaving 5 bases between them. CDR1 and CDR2 from the germline V gene are WNHNN and SYGVQD (reference sequence). This CDR3 reads CASSESSANTGELFL. CDR3 in DNA: TGCGCCAGCAGTGAGTCTAGTGCGAACACCGGGGAGCTGTTTTTA.

Turning to this clonotype: This may stem from a read error, because a much larger clone lies one nucleotide away. This chain connects TRBV13 to TRBJ2-1; perhaps TRBD2 as D (5 bases). CDR1 is PRHDT and CDR2 is FYEKMQ in the germline V gene (reference sequence). This CDR3 is built from 12 residues. CDR3 region: CASSGARGEQLF. The CDR3 nucleotides are TGTGCCAGCAGCGGCGCTCGGGGTGAGCAGCTCTTC. Variable domain in full (rest from reference TRBV13 and TRBJ2-1): AAGVIQSPRHLIKEKRETATLKCYPIPRHDTVYWYQQGPGQDPQFLISFYEKMQSDKGSIPDRFSAQQFSDYHSELNMSSLELGDSALYFCASSGARGEQLFGPGTRLTVL.

To note about this clonotype: At one boundary the junction diverges from the germline segment, which might be a read error. The chain combines TRBV7-8 with TRBJ2-3; D not resolved. This CDR3 has 12 amino acids. Germline V gives CDR1 SGHVS, CDR2 FQNEAQ. The CDR3 sequence is CTSTLSTDMQYF. CDR3 nucleotide sequence: TGTACCAGCACCCTGAGCACAGATATGCAGTATTTT.

Points on this clonotype: In this CDR3 the conserved last residue, phenylalanine or tryptophan, is missing, so a read error is likely. This sequence joins TRBV30 and TRBJ2-1; unclear D gene. Germline CDR1 reads GTSNPN; CDR2 reads SVGIG (reference sequence). This CDR3 is built from 11 residues. CDR3 region: CARNQENEQFL. Written as DNA, the CDR3 is TGTGCAAGAAATCAGGAAAATGAGCAGTTCCTC.

This chain uses TRBV7-9 with TRBJ1-2, with a tentative D call TRBD1 (5 bases). The germline CDR1 and CDR2 sequences are SEHNR and FQNEAQ (reference sequence). The CDR3 has 12 residues. V shed 3 bases and J shed 6 bases, with 8 bases lying between them. This chain's CDR3 is CASSFFRDGYTF. DNA of the CDR3: TGTGCCAGCAGCTTTTTCAGGGATGGCTACACCTTC.

This clonotype was seen many times. The V gene is TRBV12-3 or TRBV12-4, the J gene TRBJ2-7, with a weak D call TRBD2 (5 bases). The CDR3 runs 14 residues. Trimming removed 6 bases from V and 2 bases from J, with 14 bases in between. The CDR3 region has the DNA TGTGCCAGCAGATCTAGCCTCCCCCCCTACGAGCAGTACTTC. It is translated as CASRSSLPPYEQYF.